These T cell receptor beta chains were read from a single sample in a study of cytomegalovirus exposure and HLA in healthy donors. Method: immunoSEQ multiplex PCR; TCRdb's copy keeps in-frame clones and lacks some. The sample contains 200,000 to 250,000 clones, around 70% of which appear only once. Sequencing was done on a sample of PBMCs. The receptors here all came from a man in his forties or fifties in good health and CMV-seropositive. Each CDR3 is given with its conserved first and last residue. The D gene is left open where the match is weak. Only some rows state a clone size, as once, few, many or a class for expanded clones.

>13|TRBV28|NA|TRBJ1-1|NA
CASTGGLEDEAFF
TGTGCCAGCACGGGGGGGCTTGAAGATGAAGCTTTCTTT
>13|TRBV27|TRBD1|TRBJ2-5|NA
CASSWTGEETQYF
TGTGCCAGCAGTTGGACAGGGGAAGAGACCCAGTACTTC
>15|TRBV5-1|NA|TRBJ2-1|NA
CASSTSGTSYNEQFF
TGCGCCAGCAGCACCTCGGGGACTTCCTACAATGAGCAGTTCTTC
>14|TRBV7-2|NA|TRBJ2-7|NA
CASSLAAAGNEQYF
TGTGCCAGCAGCTTAGCGGCAGCAGGCAACGAGCAGTACTTC
>15|TRBV28|TRBD1|TRBJ1-2|NA
CASVGLGTGRYGYTF
TGTGCCAGCGTGGGCCTGGGGACAGGAAGGTATGGCTACACCTTC
>15|TRBV28|NA|TRBJ1-2|NA
CASRGDLGFPGGYTF
TGTGCCAGCAGAGGCGATCTAGGTTTTCCTGGGGGCTACACCTTC
>15|TRBV29-1|NA|TRBJ2-4|NA
CSVANSLGAKNIQYF
TGCAGCGTTGCCAACAGTCTTGGAGCCAAAAACATTCAGTACTTC
>15|TRBV5-1|NA|TRBJ1-2|NA
CASSWTAQPAYGYTF
TGCGCCAGCAGCTGGACAGCCCAACCCGCTTATGGCTACACCTTC
>15|TRBV4-3|TRBD1|TRBJ2-2|NA
CASSQRQGAGGELFF
TGCGCCAGCAGCCAACGTCAGGGGGCCGGCGGGGAGCTGTTTTTT
>13|TRBV2|NA|TRBJ1-6|few
CASKGDYNSPLHF
TGTGCCAGCAAGGGGGATTATAATTCACCCCTCCACTTT
>15|TRBV5-4|TRBD1|TRBJ1-2|NA
CASSTYWTGPVSNTF
TGTGCCAGCAGCACCTACTGGACAGGGCCCGTATCAAACACCTTC
>13|TRBV7-6|TRBD1|TRBJ1-1|NA
CASSPGGNTEAFF
TGTGCCAGCAGTCCAGGGGGGAACACTGAAGCTTTCTTT
>15|TRBV11-2|NA|TRBJ1-2|NA
CASSLVDRQSHGYTF
TGTGCCAGCAGCTTAGTTGACCGACAGTCGCACGGCTACACCTTC
>13|TRBV14|NA|TRBJ1-4|NA
CASSQDTQGKLFF
TGTGCCAGCAGCCAAGATACCCAGGGAAAACTGTTTTTT
>14|TRBV2|NA|TRBJ1-4|NA
CASSASGFNEKLFF
TGTGCCAGCAGTGCTTCGGGGTTCAATGAAAAACTGTTTTTT
>15|TRBV2|TRBD2|TRBJ2-1|NA
CASRASGGWSNEQFF
TGTGCCAGCAGGGCTAGCGGGGGGTGGTCCAATGAGCAGTTCTTC
>15|TRBV6-5|TRBD2|TRBJ2-7|NA
CASRTGTSGSYEQYF
TGTGCCAGCAGGACGGGGACTAGCGGGAGCTACGAGCAGTACTTC
>14|TRBV7-3|NA|TRBJ1-2|few
CASSLRRTVGGYTF
TGTGCCAGCAGTTTAAGACGGACAGTAGGAGGCTACACCTTC
>15|TRBV10-1|NA|TRBJ2-2|few
CASSASGTLAGELFF
TGCGCCAGCAGTGCGTCTGGGACACTCGCCGGGGAGCTGTTTTTT
>12|TRBV19|NA|TRBJ1-1|NA
CASLSGNTEAFF
TGTGCCAGCTTATCCGGGAACACTGAAGCTTTCTTT
>16|TRBV6-6|TRBD1|TRBJ2-1|NA
CASSYSTGAAYNEQFF
TGCGCCAGCAGTTACTCCACAGGGGCAGCCTACAATGAGCAGTTCTTC
>14|TRBV28|NA|TRBJ1-3|NA
CASTPRVGGNTIYF
TGTGCCAGCACCCCGAGGGTGGGTGGAAACACCATATATTTT
>16|TRBV5-1|NA|TRBJ2-3|few
CASSLETGGLRDTQYF
TGCGCCAGCAGCTTGGAAACGGGGGGCCTCCGGGATACGCAGTATTTT
>18|TRBV6-9|NA|TRBJ2-6|NA
CASSYCRWNRVGANVLTF
TGTGCCAGCAGTTACTGTCGGTGGAACAGGGTTGGGGCCAACGTCCTGACTTTC
>16|TRBV14|TRBD1|TRBJ1-2|NA
CASSLTGESRRYGYTF
TGTGCCAGCAGCCTTACAGGGGAGTCTCGAAGGTATGGCTACACCTTC
>16|TRBV4-1|NA|TRBJ1-4|NA
CASSQDSAGLNEKLLF
TGCGCCAGCAGCCAAGATAGCGCAGGACTAAATGAAAAACTGCTTTTT
>14|TRBV6-5|NA|TRBJ2-2|NA
CASSPSTGFGELFF
TGTGCCAGCAGTCCTTCGACAGGCTTCGGGGAGCTGTTTTTT